The clone carrying this T cell receptor (beta chain) was observed a handful of times. V lost 2 bases, J lost 3 bases, and 7 bases lay in between. Germline V CDR1 and CDR2: KGHSH, LQKENI. The length of the CDR3 is 13 residues. As originally analysed: Reference gene primer amplification yielded estimated nucleated cell counts. The assay was immunoSEQ multiplex PCR, and TCRdb's table has in-frame clones only and misses some. For V, J and clone size, that table is used; D and trimming come from the DNA. The sample has 110,000 or so clones, over 70% seen once; the top ten hold roughly 7%. These data come from a study of blood T cell repertoires in COVID-19. Overall study context: COVID-19 samples, acute and convalescent, were from the United States, Italy and Spain. Sources were T cells, B-cell-depleted T cells, or PBMCs; the material itself was cDNA or gDNA.

Sequenced input: peripheral blood. The clonotype comes from a woman aged 50 to 60 with acute or convalescent COVID-19. The genes are TRBV18 and TRBJ1-2; no definite D call. CDR3 in DNA: TGTGCCAGCTCACCAGGGAGCCACTATGGCTACACCTTC. It yields the protein CASSPGSHYGYTF.